This record looks at one T cell receptor (beta chain) sequence and its context. Measured with immunoSEQ multiplex PCR; TCRdb has only the in-frame clones, and not every one. This sample carries 640,000 or so clones, over 75% of them seen once, and the ten largest clones take roughly 0.0087%. This entry comes from a study of shared T cell receptors in the human thymus. This CDR3 has 16 amino acids. Per the germline V gene, CDR1 is LGHNA and CDR2 is YSLEER. V was clipped by 0 bases and J by 8 bases; unmatched bases: 10. The same specimen was also included in a second study, on human thymus T cells.

The J gene is TRBJ1-2, the V gene TRBV4-3; TRBD1 matches at 9 bases. Sequencing was performed on thymocytes. This TCR derives from a boy less than two years old with a congenital heart defect. The CDR3 here is CASSQDLGQGVGGYTF. CDR3 DNA: TGCGCCAGCAGCCAAGATTTGGGACAGGGAGTTGGGGGCTACACCTTC.